This T cell receptor beta chain was identified in a study of CDR3 diversity in severe acne. Each CDR3 protein gets one entry after TCRdb re-called the PCR reads with MiXCR. Of around 85,000 distinct CDR3 sequences listed, around 54% are singletons. The CDR3 loop spans 15 amino acids. V was pared by 1 base and J by 5 bases, with 3 bases of the junction left unmatched. The germline V gene has CDR1 DFQATT and CDR2 SNEGSKA (reference sequence). This clonotype has only one observation. This TCR came from a male donor with severe acne vulgaris. This sequence joins TRBV20-1 and TRBJ2-3; 13 bases are a match to TRBD2. The sample was blood. As DNA, the CDR3 is TGCAGTGCTAGAGGGACTAGCGGGAGTTTAGATACGCAGTATTTT. It encodes CSARGTSGSLDTQYF.